The rows below give T cell receptor beta chains drawn from one sample of a study of cytomegalovirus exposure and HLA in healthy donors. The repertoire was sequenced with immunoSEQ multiplex PCR; TCRdb's copy has only in-frame clones and lacks some. The sample shows around 150,000 clones, roughly 77% of them seen only once. Sequencing was performed on PBMCs. Receptors were obtained from a human donor in good health. Both conserved end residues are trimmed from each CDR3. Each record gives: clone size, V gene, J gene, CDR3 protein. Expanded clones are given a class, and other clones once, few, many or no size at all.

clone size: NA; V gene: TRBV6-1; J gene: TRBJ2-7; CDR3 protein: ASSDRDRGLYEQY
clone size: few; V gene: TRBV9; J gene: TRBJ2-3; CDR3 protein: ASGASGSTDTQY
clone size: NA; V gene: TRBV7-9; J gene: TRBJ2-1; CDR3 protein: ASSRQLAGEINEQF
clone size: NA; V gene: TRBV6-5; J gene: TRBJ1-1; CDR3 protein: ASRDRVDTEAF
clone size: NA; V gene: TRBV9; J gene: TRBJ1-3; CDR3 protein: ASSIYGTGEFPIY
clone size: NA; V gene: TRBV4-2; J gene: TRBJ2-1; CDR3 protein: ASSPAWSGQYNEQF
clone size: NA; V gene: TRBV11-2; J gene: TRBJ2-2; CDR3 protein: ASSLVGGSGELF
clone size: NA; V gene: TRBV28; J gene: TRBJ2-3; CDR3 protein: ASTPTNFQRESASTDTQY
clone size: once; V gene: TRBV29-1; J gene: TRBJ2-2; CDR3 protein: SGGTGANTGELF
clone size: NA; V gene: TRBV7-6; J gene: TRBJ2-2; CDR3 protein: ASSLVLGAGELF
clone size: NA; V gene: TRBV7-2; J gene: TRBJ2-3; CDR3 protein: ASSPTGEGTDTQY
clone size: NA; V gene: TRBV10-3; J gene: TRBJ2-1; CDR3 protein: AITPGLAGGYEQF
clone size: NA; V gene: TRBV5-6; J gene: TRBJ1-6; CDR3 protein: ASSSLTGALNSPLH
clone size: NA; V gene: TRBV5-1; J gene: TRBJ2-7; CDR3 protein: ASSYSPGPAGLGQY
clone size: NA; V gene: TRBV18; J gene: TRBJ1-2; CDR3 protein: ASSALPGQGFVGYT
clone size: few; V gene: TRBV27; J gene: TRBJ1-2; CDR3 protein: ASSSGTANYGYT
clone size: NA; V gene: TRBV2; J gene: TRBJ1-4; CDR3 protein: ASSVRQGRSEKLF
clone size: NA; V gene: TRBV6-4; J gene: TRBJ2-1; CDR3 protein: ASSEGQGGYNEQF
clone size: NA; V gene: TRBV19; J gene: TRBJ2-1; CDR3 protein: ASSPRTSPNNEQF
clone size: NA; V gene: TRBV4-2; J gene: TRBJ1-5; CDR3 protein: ASSQVTADSNQPQH
clone size: few; V gene: TRBV7-7; J gene: TRBJ2-5; CDR3 protein: ASSHGLAGEETQY
clone size: once; V gene: TRBV25-1; J gene: TRBJ1-3; CDR3 protein: ASSAPRTGAGNTIY
clone size: NA; V gene: TRBV5-6; J gene: TRBJ2-3; CDR3 protein: ASSSGTATDTQY
clone size: NA; V gene: TRBV27; J gene: TRBJ1-4; CDR3 protein: ASSLAPTGFYEKLF
clone size: few; V gene: TRBV5-4; J gene: TRBJ2-7; CDR3 protein: ASSLPGDYEQY
clone size: few; V gene: TRBV7-9; J gene: TRBJ2-2; CDR3 protein: ASSSPRGGLNTGELF
clone size: NA; V gene: TRBV28; J gene: TRBJ2-1; CDR3 protein: ASSSDRRVYNEQF
clone size: once; V gene: TRBV6-5; J gene: TRBJ1-2; CDR3 protein: ASSPTDRAGGYT
clone size: NA; V gene: TRBV5-1; J gene: TRBJ2-7; CDR3 protein: ASSSTSGRAYEQY
clone size: few; V gene: TRBV6-1; J gene: TRBJ1-1; CDR3 protein: ASSGQANTEAF
clone size: few; V gene: TRBV7-9; J gene: TRBJ1-5; CDR3 protein: ASSQGQEYGQPQH
clone size: NA; V gene: TRBV28; J gene: TRBJ1-3; CDR3 protein: ASSFSGNTIY
clone size: NA; V gene: TRBV19; J gene: TRBJ1-1; CDR3 protein: ASSSPPGPGRVNTEAF
clone size: NA; V gene: TRBV5-1; J gene: TRBJ2-5; CDR3 protein: ASSSRSQETQY
clone size: NA; V gene: TRBV18; J gene: TRBJ2-2; CDR3 protein: ASSPDRNTGELF
clone size: NA; V gene: TRBV27; J gene: TRBJ2-1; CDR3 protein: ASRGSASAIYNEQF
clone size: few; V gene: TRBV5-4; J gene: TRBJ2-2; CDR3 protein: ASSLGQGRQRLGELF